This TCR beta chain stems from a study of breast tumors, draining lymph nodes, adjacent tissues. Each CDR3 protein is one row after TCRdb ran MiXCR on the multiplex PCR reads. The sample holds fewer than 200,000 distinct CDR3 sequences, roughly a third seen once. This clonotype was detected many times. The lymph nodes were axillary draining lymph nodes from breast cancer patients. The sequence derives from a female donor with breast cancer. Some clones in this sample may be carry-over from other donors' samples. The source material was axillary lymph node tissue.

CDR3 in amino acids: CASSVGVGSFGELFF. The CDR3 DNA sequence: TGTGCCAGCAGCGTAGGTGTAGGTTCCTTCGGGGAGCTGTTTTTT. The J gene is TRBJ2-2, the V gene TRBV9; D remains ambiguous. Trimming removed 0 bases at V and 7 bases at J, with 13 bases between. The CDR3 extends over 15 amino acids. From germline, CDR1 is SGDLS and CDR2 YYNGEE.